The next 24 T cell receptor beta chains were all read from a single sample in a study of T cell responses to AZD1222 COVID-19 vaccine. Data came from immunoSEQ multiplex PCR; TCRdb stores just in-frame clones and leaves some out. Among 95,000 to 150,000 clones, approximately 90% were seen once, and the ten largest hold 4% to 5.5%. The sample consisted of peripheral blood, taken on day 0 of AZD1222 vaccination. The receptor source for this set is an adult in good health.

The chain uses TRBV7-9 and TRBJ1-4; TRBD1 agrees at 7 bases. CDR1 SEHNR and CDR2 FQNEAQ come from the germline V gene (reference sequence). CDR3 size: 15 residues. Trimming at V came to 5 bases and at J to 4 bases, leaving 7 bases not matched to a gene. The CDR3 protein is CASSQRQGNNEKLFF. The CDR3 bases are TGTGCCAGCAGCCAACGACAGGGAAATAATGAAAAACTGTTTTTT.

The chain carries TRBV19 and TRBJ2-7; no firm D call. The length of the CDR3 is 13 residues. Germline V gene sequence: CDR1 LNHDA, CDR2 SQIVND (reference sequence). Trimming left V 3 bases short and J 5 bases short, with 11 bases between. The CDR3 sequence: CASSIGFWDEQYF. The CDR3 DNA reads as TGTGCCAGTAGTATCGGGTTTTGGGACGAGCAGTACTTC.

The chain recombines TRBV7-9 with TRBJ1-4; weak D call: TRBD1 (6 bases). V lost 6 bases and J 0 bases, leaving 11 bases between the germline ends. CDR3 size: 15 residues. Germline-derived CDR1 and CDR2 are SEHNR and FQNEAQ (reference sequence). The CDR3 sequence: CASSYTGSTNEKLFF. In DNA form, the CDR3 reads TGTGCCAGCAGTTATACAGGGTCAACTAATGAAAAACTGTTTTTT. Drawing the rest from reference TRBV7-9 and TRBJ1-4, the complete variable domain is DTGVSQNPRHKITKRGQNVTFRCDPISEHNRLYWYRQTLGQGPEFLTYFQNEAQLEKSRLLSDRFSAERPKGSFSTLEIQRTEQGDSAMYLCASSYTGSTNEKLFFGSGTQLSVL.

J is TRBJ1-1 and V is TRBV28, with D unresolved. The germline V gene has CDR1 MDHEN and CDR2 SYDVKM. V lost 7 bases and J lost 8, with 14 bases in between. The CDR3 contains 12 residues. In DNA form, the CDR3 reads TGTGCCAGCACCGATAGGGAGACAGAAGCTTTCTTT. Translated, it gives CASTDRETEAFF.

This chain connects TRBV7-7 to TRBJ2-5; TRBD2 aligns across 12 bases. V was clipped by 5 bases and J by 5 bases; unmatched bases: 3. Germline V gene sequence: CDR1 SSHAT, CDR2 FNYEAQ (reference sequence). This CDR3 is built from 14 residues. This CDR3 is CASSAGTSGETQYF. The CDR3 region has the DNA TGTGCCAGCAGCGCCGGGACTAGCGGGGAGACCCAGTACTTC. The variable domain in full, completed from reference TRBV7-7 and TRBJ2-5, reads GAGVSQSPRYKVTKRGQDVTLRCDPISSHATLYWYQQALGQGPEFLTYFNYEAQPDKSGLPSDRFSAERPEGSISTLTIQRTEQRDSAMYRCASSAGTSGETQYFGPGTRLLVL.

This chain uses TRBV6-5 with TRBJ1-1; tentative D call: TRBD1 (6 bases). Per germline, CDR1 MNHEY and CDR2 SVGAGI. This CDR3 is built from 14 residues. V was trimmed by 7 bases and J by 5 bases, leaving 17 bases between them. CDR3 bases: TGTGCCAGCACCCGGGGGGGCGCGGAGACTGAAGCTTTCTTT. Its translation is CASTRGGAETEAFF.

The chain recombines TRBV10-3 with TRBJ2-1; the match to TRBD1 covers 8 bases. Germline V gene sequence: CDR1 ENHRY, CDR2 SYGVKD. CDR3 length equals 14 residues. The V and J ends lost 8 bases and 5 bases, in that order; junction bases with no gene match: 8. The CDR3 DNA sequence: TGTGCCATCCGTCCGACGACAGGGGACAATGAGCAGTTCTTC. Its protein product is CAIRPTTGDNEQFF.

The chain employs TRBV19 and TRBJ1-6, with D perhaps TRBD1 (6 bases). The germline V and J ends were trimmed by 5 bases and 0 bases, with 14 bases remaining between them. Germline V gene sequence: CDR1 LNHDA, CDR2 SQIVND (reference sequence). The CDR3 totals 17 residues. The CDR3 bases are TGTGCCAGTAGTGGGAGGACAGCTAGCTCCTATAATTCACCCCTCCACTTT. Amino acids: CASSGRTASSYNSPLHF. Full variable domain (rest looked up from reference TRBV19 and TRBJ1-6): DGGITQSPKYLFRKEGQNVTLSCEQNLNHDAMYWYRQDPGQGLRLIYYSQIVNDFQKGDIAEGYSVSREKKESFPLTVTSAQKNPTAFYLCASSGRTASSYNSPLHFGNGTRLTVT.

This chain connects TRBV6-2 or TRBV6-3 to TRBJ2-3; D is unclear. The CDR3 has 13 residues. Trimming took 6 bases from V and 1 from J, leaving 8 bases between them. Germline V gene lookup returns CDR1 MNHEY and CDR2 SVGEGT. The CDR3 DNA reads TGTGCCAGCAGCTCCCAACGCACAGATACGCAGTATTTT. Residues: CASSSQRTDTQYF.

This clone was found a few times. CDR3: CASSLFWASVDGYTF. CDR3 DNA: TGTGCCAGCAGTTTATTTTGGGCCAGTGTTGATGGCTACACCTTC. The rearrangement joins TRBV27 to TRBJ1-2; D is undetermined. Trimming stripped 1 base from V and 6 bases from J, with 15 bases between. CDR1 is MNHEY, CDR2 SMNVEV, per germline (reference sequence). This CDR3 has 15 residues.

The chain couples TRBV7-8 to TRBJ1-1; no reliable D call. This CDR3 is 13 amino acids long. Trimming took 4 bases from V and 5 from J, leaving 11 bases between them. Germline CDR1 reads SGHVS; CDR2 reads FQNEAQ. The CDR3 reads CASSSNWGTEAFF. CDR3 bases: TGTGCCAGCAGCTCCAACTGGGGAACTGAAGCTTTCTTT.

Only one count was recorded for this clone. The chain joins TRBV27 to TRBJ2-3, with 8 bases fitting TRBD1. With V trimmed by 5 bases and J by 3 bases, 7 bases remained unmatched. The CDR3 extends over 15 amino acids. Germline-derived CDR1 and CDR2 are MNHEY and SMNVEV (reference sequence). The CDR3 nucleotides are TGTGCCAGCAGTCTAGGACAGGGATGGACAGATACGCAGTATTTT. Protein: CASSLGQGWTDTQYF.

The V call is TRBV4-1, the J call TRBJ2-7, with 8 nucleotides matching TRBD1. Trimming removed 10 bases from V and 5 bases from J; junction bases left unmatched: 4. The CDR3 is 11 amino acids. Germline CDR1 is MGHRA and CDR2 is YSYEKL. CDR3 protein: CATGQGNEQYF. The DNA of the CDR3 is TGCGCCACCGGACAGGGCAACGAGCAGTACTTC.

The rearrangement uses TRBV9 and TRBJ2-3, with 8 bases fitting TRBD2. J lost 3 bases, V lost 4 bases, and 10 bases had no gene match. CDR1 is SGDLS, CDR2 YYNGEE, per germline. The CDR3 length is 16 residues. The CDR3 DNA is TGTGCCAGCAGCTCTCCCCGGGGGGGGCGTACAGATACGCAGTATTTT. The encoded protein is CASSSPRGGRTDTQYF. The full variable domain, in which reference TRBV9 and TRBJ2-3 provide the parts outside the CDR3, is DSGVTQTPKHLITATGQRVTLRCSPRSGDLSVYWYQQSLDQGLQFLIQYYNGEERAKGNILERFSAQQFPDLHSELNLSSLELGDSALYFCASSSPRGGRTDTQYFGPGTRLTVL.

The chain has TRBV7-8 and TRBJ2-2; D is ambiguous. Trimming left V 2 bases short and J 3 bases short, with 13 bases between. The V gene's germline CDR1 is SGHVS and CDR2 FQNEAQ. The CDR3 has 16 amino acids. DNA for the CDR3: TGTGCCAGCAGCTTACGTCGGGCCCCCCACACCGGGGAGCTGTTTTTT. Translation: CASSLRRAPHTGELFF.

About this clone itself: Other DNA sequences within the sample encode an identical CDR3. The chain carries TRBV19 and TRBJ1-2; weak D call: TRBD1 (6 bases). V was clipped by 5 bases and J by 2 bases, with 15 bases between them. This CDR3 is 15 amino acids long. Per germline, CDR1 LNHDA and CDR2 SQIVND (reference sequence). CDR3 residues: CASSPPGQTNYGYTF. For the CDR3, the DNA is TGTGCCAGTAGTCCTCCGGGACAAACAAACTATGGCTACACCTTC.

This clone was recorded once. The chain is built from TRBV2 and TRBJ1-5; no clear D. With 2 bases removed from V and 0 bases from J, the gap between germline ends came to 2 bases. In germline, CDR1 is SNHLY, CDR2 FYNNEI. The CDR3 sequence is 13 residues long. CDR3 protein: CASSENSNQPQHF. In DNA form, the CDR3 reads TGTGCCAGCAGTGAAAATAGCAATCAGCCCCAGCATTTT.

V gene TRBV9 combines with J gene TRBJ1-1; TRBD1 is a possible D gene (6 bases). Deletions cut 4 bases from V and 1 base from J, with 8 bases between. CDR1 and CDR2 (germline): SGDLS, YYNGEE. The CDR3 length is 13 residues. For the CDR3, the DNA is TGTGCCAGCAGCTCGACAGGGAACACTGAAGCTTTCTTT. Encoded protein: CASSSTGNTEAFF.

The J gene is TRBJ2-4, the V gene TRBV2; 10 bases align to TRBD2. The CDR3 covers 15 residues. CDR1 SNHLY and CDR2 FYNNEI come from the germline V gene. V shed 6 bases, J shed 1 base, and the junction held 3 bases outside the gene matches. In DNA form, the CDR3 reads TGTGCCAGCAGCAGTAGCGGGGGGGCCAAAAACATTCAGTACTTC. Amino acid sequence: CASSSSGGAKNIQYF.

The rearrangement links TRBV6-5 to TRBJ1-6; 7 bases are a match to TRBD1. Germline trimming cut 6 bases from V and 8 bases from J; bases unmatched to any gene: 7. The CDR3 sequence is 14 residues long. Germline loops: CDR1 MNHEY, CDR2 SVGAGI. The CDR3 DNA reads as TGTGCCAGCAGCCGACAGGGAAGCGATTCACCCCTCCACTTT. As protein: CASSRQGSDSPLHF.

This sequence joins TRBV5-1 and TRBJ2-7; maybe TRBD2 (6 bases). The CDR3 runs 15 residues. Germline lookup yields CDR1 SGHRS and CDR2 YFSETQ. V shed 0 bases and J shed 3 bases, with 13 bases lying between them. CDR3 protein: CASSLAPTAGYEQYF. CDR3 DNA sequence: TGCGCCAGCAGCTTGGCCCCGACAGCGGGCTACGAGCAGTACTTC.

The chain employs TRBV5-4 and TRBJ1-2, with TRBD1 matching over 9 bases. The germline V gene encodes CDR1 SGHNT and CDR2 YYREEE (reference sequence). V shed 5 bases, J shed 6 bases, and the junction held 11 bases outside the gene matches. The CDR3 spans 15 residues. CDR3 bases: TGTGCCAGCAGTTCTCCTACAGGGGGCGTCAATGGCTACACCTTC. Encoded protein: CASSSPTGGVNGYTF. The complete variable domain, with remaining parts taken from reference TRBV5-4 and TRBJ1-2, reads ETGVTQSPTHLIKTRGQQVTLRCSSQSGHNTVSWYQQALGQGPQFIFQYYREEENGRGNFPPRFSGLQFPNYSSELNVNALELDDSALYLCASSSPTGGVNGYTFGSGTRLTVV.

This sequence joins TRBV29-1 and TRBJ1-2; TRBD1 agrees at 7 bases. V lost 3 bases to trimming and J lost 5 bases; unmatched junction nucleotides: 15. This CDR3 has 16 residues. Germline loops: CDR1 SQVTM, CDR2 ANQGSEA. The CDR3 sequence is CSVDTESTGAGYGYTF. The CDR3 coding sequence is TGCAGCGTTGATACGGAATCCACAGGGGCTGGGTATGGCTACACCTTC. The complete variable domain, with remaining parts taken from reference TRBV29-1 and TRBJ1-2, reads SAVISQKPSRDICQRGTSLTIQCQVDSQVTMMFWYRQQPGQSLTLIATANQGSEATYESGFVIDKFPISRPNLTFSTLTVSNMSPEDSSIYLCSVDTESTGAGYGYTFGSGTRLTVV.

In nucleotides, the CDR3 is TGTGCCAGCGGGTCCCCGGGGCCCAACAATGAGCAGTTCTTC. Its protein is CASGSPGPNNEQFF. The rearrangement links TRBV7-3 to TRBJ2-1; D tentatively fits TRBD1 or TRBD2 (5 bases each). This CDR3 is built from 14 residues. CDR1 and CDR2 (germline): SGHTA, FQGTGA. Deletions cut 8 bases from V and 5 bases from J, with 16 bases between.